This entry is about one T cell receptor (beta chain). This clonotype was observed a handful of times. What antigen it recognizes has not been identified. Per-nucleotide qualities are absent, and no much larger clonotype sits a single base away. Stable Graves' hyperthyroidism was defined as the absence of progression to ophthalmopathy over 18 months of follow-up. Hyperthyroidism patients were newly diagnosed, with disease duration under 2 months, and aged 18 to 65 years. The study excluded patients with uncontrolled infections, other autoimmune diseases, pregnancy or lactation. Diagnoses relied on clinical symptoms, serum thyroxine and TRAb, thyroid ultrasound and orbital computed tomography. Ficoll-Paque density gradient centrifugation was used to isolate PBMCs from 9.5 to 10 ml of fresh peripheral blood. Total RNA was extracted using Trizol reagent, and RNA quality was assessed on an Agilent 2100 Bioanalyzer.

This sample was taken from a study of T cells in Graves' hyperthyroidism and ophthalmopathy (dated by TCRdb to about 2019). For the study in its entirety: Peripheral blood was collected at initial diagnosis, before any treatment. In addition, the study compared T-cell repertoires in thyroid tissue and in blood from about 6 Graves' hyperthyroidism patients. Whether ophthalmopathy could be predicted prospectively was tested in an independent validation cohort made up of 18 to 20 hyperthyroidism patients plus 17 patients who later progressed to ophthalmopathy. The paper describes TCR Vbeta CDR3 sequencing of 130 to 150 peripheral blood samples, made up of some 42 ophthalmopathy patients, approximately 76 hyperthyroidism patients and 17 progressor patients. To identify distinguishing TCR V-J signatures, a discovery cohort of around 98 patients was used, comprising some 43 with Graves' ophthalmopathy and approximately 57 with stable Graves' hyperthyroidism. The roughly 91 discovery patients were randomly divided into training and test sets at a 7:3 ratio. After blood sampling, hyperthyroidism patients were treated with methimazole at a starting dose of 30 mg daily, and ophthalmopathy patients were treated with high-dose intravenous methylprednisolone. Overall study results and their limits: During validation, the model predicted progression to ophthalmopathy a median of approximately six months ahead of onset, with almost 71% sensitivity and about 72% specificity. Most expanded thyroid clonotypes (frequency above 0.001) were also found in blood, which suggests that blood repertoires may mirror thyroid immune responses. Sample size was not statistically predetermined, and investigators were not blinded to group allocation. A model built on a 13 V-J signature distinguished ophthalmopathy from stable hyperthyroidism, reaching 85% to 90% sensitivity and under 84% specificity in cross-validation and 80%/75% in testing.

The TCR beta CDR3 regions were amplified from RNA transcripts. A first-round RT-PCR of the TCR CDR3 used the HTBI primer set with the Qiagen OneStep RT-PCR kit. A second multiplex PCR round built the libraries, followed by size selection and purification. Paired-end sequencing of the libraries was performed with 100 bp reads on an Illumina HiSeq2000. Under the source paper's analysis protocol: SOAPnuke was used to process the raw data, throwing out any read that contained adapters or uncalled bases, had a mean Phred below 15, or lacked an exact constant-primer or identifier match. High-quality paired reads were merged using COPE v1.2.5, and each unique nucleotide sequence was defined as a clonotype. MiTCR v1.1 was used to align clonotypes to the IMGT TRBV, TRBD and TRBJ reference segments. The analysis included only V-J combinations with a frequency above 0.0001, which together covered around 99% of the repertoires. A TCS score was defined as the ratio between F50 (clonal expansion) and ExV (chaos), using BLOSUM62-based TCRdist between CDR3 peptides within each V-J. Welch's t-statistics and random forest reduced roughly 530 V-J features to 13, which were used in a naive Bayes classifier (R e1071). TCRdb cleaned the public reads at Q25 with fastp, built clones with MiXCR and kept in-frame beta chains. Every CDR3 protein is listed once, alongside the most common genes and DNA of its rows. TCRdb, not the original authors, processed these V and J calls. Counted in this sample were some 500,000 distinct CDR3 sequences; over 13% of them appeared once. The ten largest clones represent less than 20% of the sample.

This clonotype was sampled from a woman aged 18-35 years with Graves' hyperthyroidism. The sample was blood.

Read as DNA, the sequence is TGTGCCAGTAGGGCAGGGGGTCTAGCCAAAAACATTCAGTACTTC. It is translated as CASRAGGLAKNIQYF. The rearrangement joined TRBV19 to TRBJ2-4; TRBD1 fits 7 bases in the junction. From the cysteine up to the phenylalanine, the CDR3 has a length of 15 residues. This entry keeps only the CDR3 DNA: 45 bases, framed from base 1. The V end gives up 6 bases and the J end 0 bases, leaving 5 bases in the junction not matched to a gene. From the germline V gene (reference sequence), CDR1 is LNHDA and CDR2 is SQIVND.